This entry lists 24 T cell receptor beta chains sequenced from one sample in a study of molecular identifiers for immune sequencing clone quantification. MiXCR, applied by TCRdb to the PCR reads, yields one record per CDR3 protein. The sample carries some 97,000 distinct CDR3 sequences, 20% to 25% recorded once. Sequencing was carried out using naive CD8+ T cells from blood, with Jurkat cell RNA spiked in. The subset: FACS-sorted CD8+CD4-CCR7+CD45RA+ naive T cells. The receptors come from a human donor in good health. Some libraries in this study had Jurkat cell RNA spiked in.

The chain recombines TRBV30 with TRBJ2-7; 7 nucleotides match TRBD1. The CDR3 totals 16 residues. Germline trimming cut 3 bases from V and 5 bases from J; bases unmatched to any gene: 16. The germline V gene has CDR1 GTSNPN and CDR2 SVGIG (reference sequence). The CDR3 loop reads CAWRKPTGWSTNEQYF. The CDR3 DNA is TGTGCCTGGAGGAAGCCGACAGGGTGGTCAACTAACGAGCAGTACTTC.

This clonotype was counted ten times or more. This sequence joins TRBV6-5 and TRBJ2-3, with 8 bases aligning to TRBD2. Germline V lookup: CDR1 MNHEY, CDR2 SVGAGI. This CDR3 is built from 14 residues. V trimming: 6 bases; J trimming: 3 bases; junction bases outside the gene matches: 5. This CDR3 is CASSQGLDTDTQYF. The DNA of the CDR3 is TGTGCCAGCAGCCAGGGACTAGATACAGATACGCAGTATTTT.

This clonotype appeared many times. The V call is TRBV7-9, the J call TRBJ2-3, with TRBD2 matching over 8 bases. Trimming removed 4 bases from V and 2 bases from J; junction bases left unmatched: 11. The CDR3 sequence is 17 residues long. CDR1 is SEHNR and CDR2 is FQNEAQ in the germline V gene (reference sequence). In DNA, the CDR3 is TGTGCCAGCAGCTCCACTCGGGAAGCGGGGGTCACAGATACGCAGTATTTT. Translating gives CASSSTREAGVTDTQYF.

This clonotype was observed many times. The V gene is TRBV6-1, the J gene TRBJ2-5; no clear D. The CDR3 sequence is 14 residues long. Germline CDR1 MNHNS, CDR2 SASEGT. V was clipped by 4 bases and J by 2 bases, with 11 bases between them. The CDR3 spells CASSGRRLQETQYF. Written as DNA, the CDR3 is TGTGCCAGCAGTGGTCGGCGGCTACAAGAGACCCAGTACTTC.

With respect to this clonotype: This may come from a read error, since a much larger clone is one base off. The gene calls are TRBV5-4 and TRBJ1-1; 7 nucleotides align to TRBD1. CDR3 length: 15 residues. In germline, CDR1 is SGHNT, CDR2 YYREEE (reference sequence). The CDR3 loop is CANSRAGTENTEAFF. For the CDR3, the DNA is TGTGCCAACAGCCGTGCCGGGACAGAGAACACTGAAGCTTTCTTT.

Ten or more counts support this clonotype. The chain combines TRBV5-1 with TRBJ2-5, with 10 nucleotides matching TRBD2. Germline values: CDR1 SGHRS, CDR2 YFSETQ. The CDR3 has 15 residues. The junction had 6 bases not matched to a gene; V was cut back by 4 bases and J by 3 bases. This CDR3 reads CASSGGLAPEETQYF. For the CDR3, the DNA is TGCGCCAGCAGCGGGGGACTAGCGCCAGAAGAGACCCAGTACTTC.

This clonotype was picked up many times. V gene TRBV12-3 or TRBV12-4 combines with J gene TRBJ1-1, with a weak D call TRBD1 (5 bases). This CDR3 contains 12 residues. Trimming left V 4 bases short and J 6 bases short, with 9 bases between. CDR3 sequence: CASSWGGAEAFF. As DNA, the CDR3 is TGTGCCAGCAGTTGGGGGGGTGCTGAAGCTTTCTTT.

Comments on this clonotype: Sequence at one end of the junction differs from germline and may be a read error. The chain couples TRBV6-1 to TRBJ2-2; D is possibly TRBD1 or TRBD2 (5 bases each). The CDR3 spans 13 residues. CDR1 is MNHNS and CDR2 is SASEGT in the germline V gene. The CDR3 nucleotides read TGTGCTAGCAGATTCACAGGCTCCGGGGAGCTGGTTTTT. Its translation is CASRFTGSGELVF.

This clonotype was detected only a few times. The chain is built from TRBV24-1 and TRBJ2-2, with TRBD2 matching over 11 bases. From germline, CDR1 is KGHDR and CDR2 SFDVKD. The CDR3 totals 16 residues. Unmatched junction bases numbered 5, after V lost 9 bases and J lost 0 bases. CDR3 nucleotides: TGTGCCACCCAGGGACTAGCGGAAACGAACACCGGGGAGCTGTTTTTT. Its translation is CATQGLAETNTGELFF.

This clonotype showed up many times. The V gene is TRBV11-2, the J gene TRBJ2-3, with 7 bases aligning to TRBD2. From germline, CDR1 is SGHAT and CDR2 FQNNGV. V was pared by 5 bases and J by 2 bases, with 4 bases of the junction left unmatched. This CDR3 comprises 14 residues. CDR3 sequence (DNA): TGTGCCAGCAGCCTAGCGGACGACACAGATACGCAGTATTTT. Protein sequence: CASSLADDTDTQYF.

This clonotype has a handful of counts. The V and J genes are TRBV7-6 and TRBJ2-6; no clear D gene. This CDR3 is 17 amino acids long. Germline V lookup: CDR1 SGHVS, CDR2 FNYEAQ. Trimming cost V 1 base and J 1 base, with 11 bases left between them. CDR3 nucleotide sequence: TGTGCCAGCAGCTTAGTTCTGAAACCTTCTGGGGCCAACGTCCTGACTTTC. Amino acids: CASSLVLKPSGANVLTF.

This clonotype was detected ten times or more. The gene calls are TRBV5-4 and TRBJ1-1, with a weak D call TRBD1 (6 bases). The germline CDR1 and CDR2 sequences are SGHNT and YYREEE (reference sequence). The germline V and J ends were trimmed by 4 bases and 9 bases, with 16 bases remaining between them. CDR3 size: 13 residues. The CDR3: CASSLAGGAKAFF. Written as DNA, the CDR3 is TGTGCCAGCAGCCTCGCCGGGGGGGCAAAAGCTTTCTTT.

The sample holds many counts of this clonotype. The chain has TRBV5-1 and TRBJ2-1; 9 bases match TRBD2. Germline V gene lookup returns CDR1 SGHRS and CDR2 YFSETQ. The CDR3 spans 16 residues. After removal of 3 bases from V and 6 bases from J, the junction contained 10 bases not matched to a gene. CDR3 residues: CASSSTLAGPLNEQFF. The CDR3 nucleotides are TGCGCCAGCAGCTCAACACTAGCGGGTCCGCTCAATGAGCAGTTCTTC.

Regarding this clonotype: A much larger clone is a single base away; this may be a read error. The chain uses TRBV20-1 and TRBJ2-7; 7 nucleotides match TRBD2. Per the germline V gene, CDR1 is DFQATT and CDR2 is SNEGSKA (reference sequence). This CDR3 is 16 amino acids long. The J segment lost 5 bases and the V segment lost 3 bases, leaving 16 bases of the junction unmatched. In DNA form, the CDR3 reads TGCAGTGCTAGGCTCCCCGGGGGGTTAGCGGACCACGAGCAGTACTTC. Amino acid sequence: CSARLPGGLADHEQYF.

A note on this clonotype: This clone may be a read error of a much larger clone one base away. The chain couples TRBV7-8 to TRBJ1-5; unclear D gene. This CDR3 is built from 18 residues. The germline V gene has CDR1 SGHVS and CDR2 FQNEAQ. The V end lost 1 base, the J end lost 4 bases, and 20 bases lay between the germline ends. In DNA, the CDR3 is TGTGCCAGCAGCTTAGTTTTCGGGATAGAGACTCGGAATCAGCCCCAGCATTTT. It codes for CASSLVFGIETRNQPQHF.

There are many counts of this clonotype. The chain carries TRBV2 and TRBJ2-3; TRBD2 agrees at 9 bases. Germline V gene data show CDR1 as SNHLY and CDR2 as FYNNEI. The CDR3 has 13 amino acids. The J segment lost 5 bases and the V segment lost 9 bases, leaving 6 bases of the junction unmatched. This CDR3 reads CASFSGGEDTQYF. CDR3 sequence (DNA): TGTGCCAGTTTTAGCGGGGGTGAAGATACGCAGTATTTT.

J is TRBJ1-1 and V is TRBV19; TRBD1 is a possible D gene (5 bases). The V and J ends lost 2 bases and 0 bases respectively, with 7 bases between them. Looked up from germline, CDR1 is LNHDA and CDR2 is SQIVND (reference sequence). CDR3 size: 14 residues. The CDR3 nucleotides read TGTGCCAGTAGTATAACAGGAATGAACACTGAAGCTTTCTTT. Its protein is CASSITGMNTEAFF.

Note on this clonotype: A clone one base away is much larger, so this may be a read error. This chain connects TRBV6-2 or TRBV6-3 to TRBJ2-2; D unclear. The CDR3 contains 14 residues. V lost 0 bases to trimming and J lost 6 bases, with 8 bases between them. CDR1 is MNHEY, CDR2 SVGEGT, per germline. CDR3 sequence: CASSYSITPGELFF. Written as DNA, the CDR3 is TGTGCCAGCAGTTACTCGATCACGCCCGGGGAGCTGTTTTTT.

Ten or more counts support this clonotype. This chain connects TRBV11-2 to TRBJ2-7, with 12 bases fitting TRBD1. V lost 3 bases, J lost 3 bases, and 12 bases stayed unmatched. This CDR3 comprises 18 residues. The germline V gene encodes CDR1 SGHAT and CDR2 FQNNGV. CDR3 DNA sequence: TGTGCCAGCAGCTTGGGGACAGGGGGCTATGTTCTAGTCTACGAGCAGTACTTC. Encoded protein: CASSLGTGGYVLVYEQYF. The full variable domain, completed using reference TRBV11-2 and TRBJ2-7, is EAGVAQSPRYKIIEKRQSVAFWCNPISGHATLYWYQQILGQGPKLLIQFQNNGVVDDSQLPKDRFSAERLKGVDSTLKIQPAKLEDSAVYLCASSLGTGGYVLVYEQYFGPGTRLTVT.

This clonotype was counted at least ten times. V gene TRBV5-4 combines with J gene TRBJ1-2; D gene uncertain. Trimming shortened V by 5 bases and J by 8 bases, and 19 bases separated the two germline ends. The CDR3 has 14 amino acids. In germline, CDR1 is SGHNT, CDR2 YYREEE (reference sequence). The CDR3 loop is CASSFETARMGYTF. In nucleotides, the CDR3 is TGTGCCAGCAGTTTTGAGACCGCCAGAATGGGCTACACCTTC.

This clonotype was counted at least ten times. J is TRBJ2-2 and V is TRBV7-9, with 7 bases aligning to TRBD2. V gave up 3 bases and J gave up 6 bases; unmatched junction bases: 4. This CDR3 spans 14 amino acids. CDR1 is SEHNR, CDR2 FQNEAQ, per germline (reference sequence). The CDR3 DNA reads as TGTGCCAGCAGCTTGATTACTAGCGCCGGGGAGCTGTTTTTT. Protein sequence: CASSLITSAGELFF.

This clonotype showed up many times. CDR3: CASSLFPDRESYEQYF. CDR3 DNA sequence: TGTGCCAGCAGCCTGTTCCCGGACAGGGAGTCCTACGAGCAGTACTTC. The chain carries TRBV11-2 and TRBJ2-7; 8 bases match TRBD1. Unmatched junction bases numbered 10, after V lost 5 bases and J lost 1 base. The CDR3 spans 16 residues. CDR1 is SGHAT and CDR2 is FQNNGV in the germline V gene.

In its sample, this clonotype was seen many times. The CDR3 DNA reads TGTGCCAGCAGCCAACCAACCTCTGGAAACACCATATATTTT. Translating gives CASSQPTSGNTIYF. The gene calls are TRBV11-2 and TRBJ1-3; D not certain. This CDR3 is 14 amino acids long. Trimming removed 5 bases from V and 0 bases from J, with 8 bases in between. The germline V gene has CDR1 SGHAT and CDR2 FQNNGV.

This clonotype turned up a few times. The chain links TRBV12-3 or TRBV12-4 to TRBJ2-5, with 9 bases that match TRBD1. CDR3 length: 15 residues. Germline trimming cut 3 bases from V and 3 bases from J; bases unmatched to any gene: 5. CDR3 sequence reads: CASSLGQGWEETQYF. CDR3 bases: TGTGCCAGCAGTTTGGGACAGGGTTGGGAAGAGACCCAGTACTTC.